This entry is about one T cell receptor beta chain. V was clipped by 3 bases and J by 1 base; unmatched bases: 3. The CDR3 has 15 amino acids. Germline V gives CDR1 MNHEY, CDR2 SMNVEV (reference sequence). Sequencing used immunoSEQ multiplex PCR; TCRdb keeps in-frame clones, though not all of them. The data hold around 91,000 clones, with 89% observed a single time. The sample originates from a study of OX40 agonist ivuxolimab in advanced cancers. Study context: The dose of intravenous ivuxolimab that patients received every 2 weeks ranged from 0.01 to 10 mg/kg.

Autoimmune disease history or systemic immunosuppression meant exclusion. Blood was sampled at baseline, cycle 4 day 1, and cycle 7 day 1. The TCR comes from an adult with an advanced solid tumor such as melanoma, head and neck, liver or kidney cancer. The specimen comprised CD4+ or CD8+ T cells sorted from blood, sampled in a trial of the OX40 agonist ivuxolimab. The chain has TRBV27 and TRBJ2-3, with TRBD2 matching 8 bases. CDR3 DNA: TGTGCCAGCAGTTTCCTAGCGGGCCGCACAGATACGCAGTATTTT. Translation: CASSFLAGRTDTQYF.